The 16 T cell receptor beta chains below come from one sample, sequenced in a study of neurological immune-mediated disorders (dated by TCRdb to about 2019). Receptor amplification or capture employed 5' RACE. The sequencer was an Illumina HiSeq 2500. TCRdb took the public reads, trimmed them with fastp at Q25, ran MiXCR for clone calling and kept in-frame beta chains. Entries that share a CDR3 protein sequence are merged under the most common genes and DNA. Within this sample are about 36,000 distinct CDR3 sequences, with about a tenth of them counted one time only. Roughly 7% of the sample comes from the top ten. Sequenced material: PBMCs. The receptors derive from a young woman with HTLV-1-associated myelopathy (HAM/TSP).

This clonotype was seen at least ten times. The chain links TRBV7-6 to TRBJ2-7, with D possibly matching TRBD1 (5 bases). This CDR3 spans 13 amino acids. Germline V gene sequence: CDR1 SGHVS, CDR2 FNYEAQ. V was shortened by 5 bases and J by 3 bases, with 11 bases between the two germline ends. In DNA, the CDR3 is TGTGCCAGCAGCCATCGTCAGGGCTACGAGCAGTACTTC. Amino acids: CASSHRQGYEQYF.

With regard to this clonotype: The limits of the CDR3 on the DNA are not certain, so only TCRdb's listed CDR3 is given. The V and J genes are TRBV5-1 and TRBJ2-3. CDR1 and CDR2 (germline): SGHRS, YFSETQ. The CDR3 is 18 residues long, ends included. CDR3 residues: CASSFYICSASNTDTQYF.

This clonotype came up many times. The genes are TRBV20-1 and TRBJ1-1, with D perhaps matching TRBD1 (6 bases). V lost 0 bases, J lost 4 bases, and 15 bases lay in between. In germline, CDR1 is DFQATT, CDR2 SNEGSKA (reference sequence). This CDR3 is 15 amino acids long. In DNA, the CDR3 is TGCAGTGCTAGAGATCTCACAGGGTGGAGCACTGAAGCTTTCTTT. Translated, it gives CSARDLTGWSTEAFF.

The chain combines TRBV20-1 with TRBJ2-7; D is possibly TRBD1 (6 bases). The CDR3 covers 14 residues. Trimming took off 4 bases at V and 1 base at J, with 14 bases between the two ends. CDR1 is DFQATT and CDR2 is SNEGSKA in the germline V gene (reference sequence). CDR3: CSATGQTGSYEQYF. The CDR3 DNA follows: TGCAGTGCTACCGGCCAGACAGGTTCCTACGAGCAGTACTTC.

The sample holds many counts of this clonotype. This sequence joins TRBV5-1 and TRBJ1-1; TRBD1 might be the D (6 bases). Germline lookup yields CDR1 SGHRS and CDR2 YFSETQ. V lost 1 base, J lost 11 bases, and 12 bases lay in between. The CDR3 is made up of 12 amino acids. The CDR3 region has the DNA TGCGCCAGCAGCTTGATACAGGGTAACGCTTTCTTT. This codes for CASSLIQGNAFF.

Of note for this clonotype: A read error may produce the germline difference seen at one junction end. This rearrangement joins TRBV12-3 or TRBV12-4 to TRBJ2-7, with a weak D call TRBD1 (6 bases). The CDR3 totals 12 residues. CDR3 amino acids: CASSFRGYEKYF. The CDR3 coding sequence is TGTGCCAGCAGTTTCAGGGGATACGAGAAGTACTTC.

This clonotype has a count of ten or more. This chain's CDR3 is CASSLGGYDQPQHF. CDR3 DNA: TGCGCCAGCAGCTTGGGGGGCTACGATCAGCCCCAGCATTTT. V usage is TRBV5-1 and J usage is TRBJ1-5; TRBD1 might be the D (5 bases). V gave up 0 bases and J gave up 5 bases, with 9 bases separating them. CDR3 length equals 14 residues. Looked up from germline, CDR1 is SGHRS and CDR2 is YFSETQ.

This clonotype occurred many times. The rearrangement links TRBV6-1 to TRBJ2-7; no clear D. This CDR3 region has 12 residues. Trimming pared 2 bases from V and 5 bases from J, leaving 7 bases between. Looked up from germline, CDR1 is MNHNS and CDR2 is SASEGT. CDR3 nucleotide sequence: TGTGCCAGCAGTGAAAGTAGCCACGAGCAGTACTTC. It yields the protein CASSESSHEQYF.

The rearrangement links TRBV20-1 to TRBJ2-3; weak D call: TRBD2 (6 bases). Germline V lookup: CDR1 DFQATT, CDR2 SNEGSKA (reference sequence). The CDR3 loop spans 16 amino acids. Deletions cut 0 bases from V and 1 base from J, with 14 bases between. CDR3 region: CSARDGGTYRTDTQYF. For the CDR3, the DNA is TGCAGTGCTAGAGATGGAGGGACTTATCGCACAGATACGCAGTATTTT.

This clonotype was seen ten or more times. The chain has TRBV7-9 and TRBJ2-7; D possibly corresponds to TRBD2 (6 bases). CDR3 length equals 16 residues. The germline V gene encodes CDR1 SEHNR and CDR2 FQNEAQ (reference sequence). V lost 5 bases and J 2 bases, leaving 19 bases between the germline ends. CDR3 DNA: TGTGCCAGCAGCCCGCCGGGACTCTCTTCGCCCTACGAGCAGTACTTC. Translated: CASSPPGLSSPYEQYF.

This clonotype appeared many times. The chain employs TRBV7-2 and TRBJ2-7; unclear D gene. Trimming took off 0 bases at V and 6 bases at J, with 6 bases between the two ends. The CDR3 is made up of 12 amino acids. Germline-derived CDR1 and CDR2 are SGHTA and FQGNSA. The CDR3 here is CASSLAISEQYF. In DNA form, the CDR3 reads TGTGCCAGCAGCTTAGCGATCAGCGAGCAGTACTTC.

This clonotype showed up many times. This rearrangement joins TRBV5-1 to TRBJ2-7, with 9 bases identical to TRBD1. The CDR3 is 16 amino acids. The V gene end was trimmed by 0 bases and the J gene end by 4 bases; junction bases not matched to a gene: 8. The germline V gene has CDR1 SGHRS and CDR2 YFSETQ. The CDR3 bases are TGCGCCAGCAGCTTGGGGGGACAGGGTTTAGGTTACGAGCAGTACTTC. Amino acid sequence: CASSLGGQGLGYEQYF.

This clonotype has ten or more counts. The chain combines TRBV20-1 with TRBJ2-3; D unresolved. CDR1 is DFQATT and CDR2 is SNEGSKA in the germline V gene (reference sequence). The CDR3 spans 14 residues. Deletions cut 5 bases from V and 2 bases from J, with 14 bases between. CDR3 in amino acids: CSAFLNSFTDTQYF. In DNA form, the CDR3 reads TGCAGTGCTTTCCTGAACTCCTTCACAGATACGCAGTATTTT.

This clonotype was observed at least ten times. The chain combines TRBV5-1 with TRBJ2-3, with D perhaps matching TRBD1 (6 bases). Germline V gene lookup returns CDR1 SGHRS and CDR2 YFSETQ. V shed 0 bases and J shed 5 bases, with 13 bases lying between them. The CDR3 covers 15 residues. The CDR3 sequence is CASSLESPDRDTQYF. CDR3 DNA sequence: TGCGCCAGCAGCTTGGAGTCTCCGGACAGAGATACGCAGTATTTT.

This clonotype was observed a few times. CDR3 in DNA: TGTGCCAGCAGTGAAATGACGGCTGAAGCTTTCTTT. Translated: CASSEMTAEAFF. The chain links TRBV6-1 to TRBJ1-1, with D hard to call. CDR3 length equals 12 residues. Trimming took 2 bases from V and 6 from J, leaving 7 bases between them. CDR1 and CDR2 from the germline V gene are MNHNS and SASEGT.

This clonotype appeared many times. V usage is TRBV20-1 and J usage is TRBJ2-1; 8 bases line up with TRBD2. V gave up 6 bases and J gave up 7 bases; unmatched junction bases: 11. Germline lookup yields CDR1 DFQATT and CDR2 SNEGSKA (reference sequence). This CDR3 is 14 amino acids long. CDR3 in amino acids: CSATRGAYRNEQFF. The CDR3, as DNA: TGCAGTGCCACGCGGGGGGCGTATAGGAATGAGCAGTTCTTC.